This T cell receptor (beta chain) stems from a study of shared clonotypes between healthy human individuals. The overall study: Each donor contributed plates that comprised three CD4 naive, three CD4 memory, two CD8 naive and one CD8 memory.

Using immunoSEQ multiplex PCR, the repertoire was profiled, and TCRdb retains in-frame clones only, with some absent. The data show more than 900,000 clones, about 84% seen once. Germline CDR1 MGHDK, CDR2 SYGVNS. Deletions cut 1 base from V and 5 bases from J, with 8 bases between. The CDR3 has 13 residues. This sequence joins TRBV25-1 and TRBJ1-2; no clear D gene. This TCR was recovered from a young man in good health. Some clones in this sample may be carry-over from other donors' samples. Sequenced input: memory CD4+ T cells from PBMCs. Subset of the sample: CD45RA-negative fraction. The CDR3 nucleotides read TGTGCCAGCAGTGAATGGCCAACATATGGCTACACCTTC. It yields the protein CASSEWPTYGYTF.